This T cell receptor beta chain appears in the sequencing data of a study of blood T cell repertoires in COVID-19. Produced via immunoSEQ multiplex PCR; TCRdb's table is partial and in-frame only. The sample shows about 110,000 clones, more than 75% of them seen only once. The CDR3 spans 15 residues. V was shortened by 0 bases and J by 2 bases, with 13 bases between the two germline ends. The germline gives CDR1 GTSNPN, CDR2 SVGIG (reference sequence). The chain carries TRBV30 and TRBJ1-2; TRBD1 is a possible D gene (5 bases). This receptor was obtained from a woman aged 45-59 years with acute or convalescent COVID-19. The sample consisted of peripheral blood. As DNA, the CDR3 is TGTGCCTGGAGTGTATGGGCAGGGAACAACTATGGCTACACCTTC. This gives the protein CAWSVWAGNNYGYTF.